Listed here is a single T cell receptor beta chain. In its sample, this clonotype was seen a few times. The antigen it binds to is not known. No base-level quality is on record; no much larger clone is a single base apart. The patients picked for sequencing were ones in whom flow cytometry had shown an expansion of CD8+CD57+ cells. Severe acquired aplastic anemia was diagnosed in all patients according to International Study of Aplastic Anemia and Agranulocytosis and Camitta criteria. No patient had received any therapy when blood was sampled. The study deep-sequenced TCR repertoires of sorted CD4+ and CD8+ blood T cells from severe aplastic anemia patients and healthy subjects. Patients were enrolled under clinicaltrials.gov protocols 00001620, 01623167, 00001397, 00071045, 00081523 and 00961064 in the USA. Ficoll-Paque density gradient centrifugation was used to isolate peripheral blood mononuclear cells. Before DNA extraction, CD4+ and CD8+ T cells were sorted with FACS or magnetic beads.

The data belong to a study of CD8+CD57+ T cells in acquired aplastic anemia (dated by TCRdb to 2016 to 2018). Looking at the study overall: A mean of roughly 2.9 ug of DNA, ranging from 0.2 to 27.4 ug, was extracted from sorted CD4+ and CD8+ cells. CD8+CD57+ expansion was defined as a frequency above the mean frequency observed in healthy subjects.

V is shortened by 2 bases, J by 0 bases, and the region joining them spans 10 bases. From the cysteine through the phenylalanine, the CDR3 covers 15 amino acids. Just the 45-base CDR3 DNA is kept, in frame starting at base 1. From the germline V gene (reference sequence), CDR1 is SGHKS and CDR2 is YYEKEE. The investigation overall reported the following: No significant difference in CD8+ Simpson's diversity was found between patients and healthy controls (P=0.060). Around 30 CD8+ CDR3 sequences were found in both patients and controls but appeared to be highly expressed in patients and within the immunodominant clones of the patients.

Genomic DNA served as template for TCR beta VDJ combination and CDR3 sequence profiling. An Illumina HiSeq 2000 was used for TCR repertoire sequencing. The paper's data handling went like this. TRBV/TRBJ rearrangement plots, CDR3 size and DJ length profiles, and Simpson's diversity index were used to assess repertoires. The most abundant DNA sequence in the deep sequencing data was taken as the immunodominant clone. CDR3 amino acid sequences were screened for sharing across subjects and were compared with published repertoires and the VDJdb database. TCRdb took the public reads, trimmed them with fastp at Q25, ran MiXCR for clone calling and kept in-frame beta chains. Entries are consolidated by CDR3 protein sequence, retaining the most common genes and DNA. The V and J calls were determined by TCRdb, not by the authors. This sample gives about 260,000 distinct CDR3 sequences in total; approximately 82% of them show up just once. The leading ten clones occupy 35% to 50% of the sample.

This sequence originates from a human donor with aplastic anemia. This sequence uses TRBV5-5 and TRBJ2-3; a confident D gene designation cannot be given. The sequenced sample was sorted CD4+, CD8+, or CD8+CD57+ T cells (not recorded which) from PBMCs. The nucleotide sequence is TGTGCCAGCAGCTTCACTCTACAGAGCACAGATACGCAGTATTTT. Translated, it reads CASSFTLQSTDTQYF. When the CDR3 is completed using the reference TRBV5-5 and TRBJ2-3 genes on either side, the full variable domain is DAGVTQSPTHLIKTRGQQVTLRCSPISGHKSVSWYQQVLGQGPQFIFQYYEKEERGRGNFPDRFSARQFPNYSSELNVNALLLGDSALYLCASSFTLQSTDTQYFGPGTRLTVL.